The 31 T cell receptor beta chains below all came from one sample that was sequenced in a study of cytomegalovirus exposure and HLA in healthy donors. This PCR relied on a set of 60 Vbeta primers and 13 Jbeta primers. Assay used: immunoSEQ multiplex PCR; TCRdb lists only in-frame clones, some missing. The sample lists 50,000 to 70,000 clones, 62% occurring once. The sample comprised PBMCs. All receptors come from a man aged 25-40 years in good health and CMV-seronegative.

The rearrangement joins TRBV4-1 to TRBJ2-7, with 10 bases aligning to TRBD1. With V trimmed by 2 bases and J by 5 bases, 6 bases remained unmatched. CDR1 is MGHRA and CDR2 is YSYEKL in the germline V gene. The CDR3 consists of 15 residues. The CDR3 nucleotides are TGCGCCAGCAGCCAACCGGGACAGGGGACGAACGAGCAGTACTTC. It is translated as CASSQPGQGTNEQYF.

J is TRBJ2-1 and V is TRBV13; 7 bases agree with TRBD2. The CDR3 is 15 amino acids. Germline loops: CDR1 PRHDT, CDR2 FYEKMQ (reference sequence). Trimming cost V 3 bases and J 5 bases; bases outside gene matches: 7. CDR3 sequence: CASSFERSGNNEQFF. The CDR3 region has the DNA TGTGCCAGCAGCTTCGAAAGGAGCGGGAACAATGAGCAGTTCTTC.

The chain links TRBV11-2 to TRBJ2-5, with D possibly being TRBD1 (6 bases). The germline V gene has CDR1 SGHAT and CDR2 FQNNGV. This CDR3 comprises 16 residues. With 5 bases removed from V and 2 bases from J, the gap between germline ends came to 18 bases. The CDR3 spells CASSVPQQGWQETQYF. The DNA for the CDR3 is TGTGCCAGCAGCGTCCCCCAACAGGGTTGGCAAGAGACCCAGTACTTC.

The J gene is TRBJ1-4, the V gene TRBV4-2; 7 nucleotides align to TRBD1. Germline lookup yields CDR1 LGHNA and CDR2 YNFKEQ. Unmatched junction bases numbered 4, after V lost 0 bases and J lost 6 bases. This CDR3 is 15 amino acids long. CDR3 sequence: CASSQEWQGDEKLFF. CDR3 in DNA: TGTGCCAGCAGCCAAGAGTGGCAGGGGGATGAAAAACTGTTTTTT.

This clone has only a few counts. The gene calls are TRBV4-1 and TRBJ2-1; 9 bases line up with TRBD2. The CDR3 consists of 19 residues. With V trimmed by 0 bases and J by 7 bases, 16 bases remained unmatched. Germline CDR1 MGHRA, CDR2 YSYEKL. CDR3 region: CASSQEVSATSGRGNEQFF. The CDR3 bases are TGCGCCAGCAGCCAAGAGGTATCCGCGACTAGCGGCCGGGGGAATGAGCAGTTCTTC.

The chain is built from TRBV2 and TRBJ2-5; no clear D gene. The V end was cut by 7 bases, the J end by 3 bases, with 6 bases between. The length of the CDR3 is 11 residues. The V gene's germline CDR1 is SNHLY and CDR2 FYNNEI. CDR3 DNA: TGTGCCAGCAACCAGGAAGAGACCCAGTACTTC. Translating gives CASNQEETQYF.

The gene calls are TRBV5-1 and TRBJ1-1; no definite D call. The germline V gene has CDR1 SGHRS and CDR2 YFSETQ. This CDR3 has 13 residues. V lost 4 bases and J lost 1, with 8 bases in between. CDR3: CASSLTANTEAFF. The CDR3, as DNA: TGCGCCAGCAGCCTAACAGCGAACACTGAAGCTTTCTTT.

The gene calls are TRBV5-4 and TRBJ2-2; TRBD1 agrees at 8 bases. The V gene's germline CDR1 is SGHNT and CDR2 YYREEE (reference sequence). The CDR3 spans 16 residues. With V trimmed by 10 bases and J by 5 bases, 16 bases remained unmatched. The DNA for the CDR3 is TGTGCCTGCCAGGGACAGGAAAGCAGGGGGACCGGGGAGCTGTTTTTT. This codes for CACQGQESRGTGELFF.

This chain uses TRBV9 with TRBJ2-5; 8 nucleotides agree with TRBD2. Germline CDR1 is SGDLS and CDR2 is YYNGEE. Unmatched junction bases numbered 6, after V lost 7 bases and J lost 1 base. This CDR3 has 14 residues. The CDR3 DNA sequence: TGTGCCAGCGGACCCGGGGGGGCCCAAGAGACCCAGTACTTC. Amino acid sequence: CASGPGGAQETQYF.

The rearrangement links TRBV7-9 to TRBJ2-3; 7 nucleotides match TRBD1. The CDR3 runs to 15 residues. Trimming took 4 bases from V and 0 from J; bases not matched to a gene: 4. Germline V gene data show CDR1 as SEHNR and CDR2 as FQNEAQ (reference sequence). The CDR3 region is CASSYWGQSTDTQYF. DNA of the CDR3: TGTGCCAGCAGCTATTGGGGACAGAGCACAGATACGCAGTATTTT.

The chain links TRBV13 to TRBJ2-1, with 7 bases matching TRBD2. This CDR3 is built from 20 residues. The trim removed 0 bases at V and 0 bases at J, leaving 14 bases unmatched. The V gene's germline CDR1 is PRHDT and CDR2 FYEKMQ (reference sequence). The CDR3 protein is CASSLGRLRAGESSYNEQFF. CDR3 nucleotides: TGTGCCAGCAGCTTAGGCCGACTTAGGGCGGGGGAGAGCTCCTACAATGAGCAGTTCTTC.

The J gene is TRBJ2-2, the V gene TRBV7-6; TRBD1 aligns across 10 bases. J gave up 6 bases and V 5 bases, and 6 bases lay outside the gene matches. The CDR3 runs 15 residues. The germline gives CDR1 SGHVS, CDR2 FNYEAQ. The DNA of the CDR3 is TGTGCCAGCAGCATGGGACAGGGGTACCCCGGGGAGCTGTTTTTT. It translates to CASSMGQGYPGELFF.

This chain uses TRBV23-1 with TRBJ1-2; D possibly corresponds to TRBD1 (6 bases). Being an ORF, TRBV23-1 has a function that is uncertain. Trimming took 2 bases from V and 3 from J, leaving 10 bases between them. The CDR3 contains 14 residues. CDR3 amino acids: CASSQGQIDYGYTF. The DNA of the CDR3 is TGCGCCAGCAGTCAAGGACAGATAGACTATGGCTACACCTTC.

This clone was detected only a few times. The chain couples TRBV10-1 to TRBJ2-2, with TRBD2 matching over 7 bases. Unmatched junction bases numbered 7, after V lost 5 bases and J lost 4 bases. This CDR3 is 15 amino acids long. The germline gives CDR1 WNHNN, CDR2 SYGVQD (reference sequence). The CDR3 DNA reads TGCGCCAGCAGTAGCGGGGAAGAAGTCACCGGGGAGCTGTTTTTT. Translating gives CASSSGEEVTGELFF.

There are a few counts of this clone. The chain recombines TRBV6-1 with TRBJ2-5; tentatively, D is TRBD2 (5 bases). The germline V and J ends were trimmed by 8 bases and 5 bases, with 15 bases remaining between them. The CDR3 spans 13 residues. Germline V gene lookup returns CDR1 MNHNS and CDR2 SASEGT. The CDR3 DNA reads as TGTGCCAGCCCTACCGCCGGGGTCGAGACCCAGTACTTC. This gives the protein CASPTAGVETQYF.

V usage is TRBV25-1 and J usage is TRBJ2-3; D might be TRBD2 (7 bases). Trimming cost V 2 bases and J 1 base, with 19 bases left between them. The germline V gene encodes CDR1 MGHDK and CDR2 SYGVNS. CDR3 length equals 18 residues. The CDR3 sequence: CASSEAQGRVAGTDTQYF. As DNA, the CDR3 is TGTGCCAGCAGTGAAGCTCAGGGGAGGGTGGCGGGCACAGATACGCAGTATTTT.

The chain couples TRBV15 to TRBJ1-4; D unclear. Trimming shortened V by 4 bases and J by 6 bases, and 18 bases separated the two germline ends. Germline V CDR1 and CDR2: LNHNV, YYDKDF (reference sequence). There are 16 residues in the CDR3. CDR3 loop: CATSNSSSVEDEKLFF. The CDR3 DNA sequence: TGTGCCACCAGCAACTCCTCCAGTGTTGAGGATGAAAAACTGTTTTTT.

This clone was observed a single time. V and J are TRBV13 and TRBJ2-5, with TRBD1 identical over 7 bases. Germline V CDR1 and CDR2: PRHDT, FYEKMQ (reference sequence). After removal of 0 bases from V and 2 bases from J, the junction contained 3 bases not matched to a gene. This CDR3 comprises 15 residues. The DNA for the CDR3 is TGTGCCAGCAGCTTAGGACAGGGACAGCAAGAGACCCAGTACTTC. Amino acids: CASSLGQGQQETQYF.

CDR3 residues: CAWSDSTGGSTEAFF. The CDR3 DNA reads as TGTGCCTGGAGTGACTCTACAGGGGGCTCCACTGAAGCTTTCTTT. The chain links TRBV30 to TRBJ1-1; the match to TRBD1 covers 9 bases. This CDR3 spans 15 amino acids. The V segment lost 1 base and the J segment 4 bases; nucleotides outside the gene matches: 7. CDR1 is GTSNPN and CDR2 is SVGIG in the germline V gene (reference sequence).

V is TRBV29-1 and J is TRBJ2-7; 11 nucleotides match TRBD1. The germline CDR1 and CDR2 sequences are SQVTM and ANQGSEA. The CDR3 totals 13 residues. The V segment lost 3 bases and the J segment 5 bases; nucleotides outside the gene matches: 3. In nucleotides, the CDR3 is TGCAGCGTTGAGGGACAGGGGGTCAACGAGCAGTACTTC. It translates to CSVEGQGVNEQYF.

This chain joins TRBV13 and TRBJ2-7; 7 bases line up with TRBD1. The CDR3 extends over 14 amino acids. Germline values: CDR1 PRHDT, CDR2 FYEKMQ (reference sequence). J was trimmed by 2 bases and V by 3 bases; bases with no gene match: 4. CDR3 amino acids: CASSLGDRAYEQYF. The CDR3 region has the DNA TGTGCCAGCAGCTTGGGCGACAGGGCCTACGAGCAGTACTTC.

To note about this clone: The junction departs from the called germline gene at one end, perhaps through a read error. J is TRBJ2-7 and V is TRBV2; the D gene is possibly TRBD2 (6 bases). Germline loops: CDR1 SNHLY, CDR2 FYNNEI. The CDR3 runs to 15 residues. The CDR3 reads CASSAPGRTEVYYLF. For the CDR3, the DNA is TGTGCCAGCAGTGCTCCGGGGAGGACGGAGGTCTACTACCTCTTC.

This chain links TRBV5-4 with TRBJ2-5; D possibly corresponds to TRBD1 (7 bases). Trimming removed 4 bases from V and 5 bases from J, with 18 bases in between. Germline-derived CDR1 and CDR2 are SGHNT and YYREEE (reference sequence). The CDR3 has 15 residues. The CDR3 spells CASSREGGGIETQYF. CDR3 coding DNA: TGTGCCAGCAGCAGGGAAGGAGGGGGCATCGAGACCCAGTACTTC.

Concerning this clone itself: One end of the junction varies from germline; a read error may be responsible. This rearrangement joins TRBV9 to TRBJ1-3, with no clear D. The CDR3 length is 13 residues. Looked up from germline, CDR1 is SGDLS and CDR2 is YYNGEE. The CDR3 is CASSALSVNTIYF. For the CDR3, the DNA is TGTGCCAGCAGCGCCCTCTCTGTAAACACCATATATTTT.

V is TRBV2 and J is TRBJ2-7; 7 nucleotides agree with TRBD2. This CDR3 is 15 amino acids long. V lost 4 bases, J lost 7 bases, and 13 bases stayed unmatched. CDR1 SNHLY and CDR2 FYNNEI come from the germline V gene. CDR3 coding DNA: TGTGCCAGCAGTGGATCGGAGGGAGGGATGGGGGAGCAGTACTTC. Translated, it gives CASSGSEGGMGEQYF.

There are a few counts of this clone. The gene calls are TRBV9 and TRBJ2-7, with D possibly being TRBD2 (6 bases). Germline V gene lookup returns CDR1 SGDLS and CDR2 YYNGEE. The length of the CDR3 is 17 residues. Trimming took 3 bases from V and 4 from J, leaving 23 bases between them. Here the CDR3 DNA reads TGTGCCAGCAGCGCCCCGGGGGTTGCAGGGAAGGAGTACGAGCAGTACTTC. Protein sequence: CASSAPGVAGKEYEQYF.

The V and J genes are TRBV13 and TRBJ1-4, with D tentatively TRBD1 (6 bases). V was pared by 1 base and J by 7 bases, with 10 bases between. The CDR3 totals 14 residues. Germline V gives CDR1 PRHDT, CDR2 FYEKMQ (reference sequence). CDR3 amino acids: CASSLEGGGEKLFF. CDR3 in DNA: TGTGCCAGCAGCTTAGAAGGGGGTGGTGAAAAACTGTTTTTT. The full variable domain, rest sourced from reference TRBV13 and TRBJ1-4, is AAGVIQSPRHLIKEKRETATLKCYPIPRHDTVYWYQQGPGQDPQFLISFYEKMQSDKGSIPDRFSAQQFSDYHSELNMSSLELGDSALYFCASSLEGGGEKLFFGSGTQLSVL.

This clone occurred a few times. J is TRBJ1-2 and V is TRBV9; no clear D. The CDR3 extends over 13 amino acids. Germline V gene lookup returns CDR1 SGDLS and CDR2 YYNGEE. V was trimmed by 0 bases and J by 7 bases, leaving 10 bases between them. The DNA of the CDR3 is TGTGCCAGCAGCGTAGCCGGAAACAGTGGCTACACCTTC. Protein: CASSVAGNSGYTF.

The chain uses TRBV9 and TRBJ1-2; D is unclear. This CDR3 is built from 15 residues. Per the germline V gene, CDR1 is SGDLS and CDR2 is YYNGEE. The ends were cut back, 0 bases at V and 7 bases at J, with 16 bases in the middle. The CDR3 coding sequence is TGTGCCAGCAGCGTAGCTGGAGGAAGTGTCGGTGGCTACACCTTC. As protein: CASSVAGGSVGGYTF.

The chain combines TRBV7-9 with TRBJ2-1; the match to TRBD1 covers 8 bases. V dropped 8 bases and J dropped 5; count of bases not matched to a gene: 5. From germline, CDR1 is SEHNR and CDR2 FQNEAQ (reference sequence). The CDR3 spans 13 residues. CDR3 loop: CASRAGGHNEQFF. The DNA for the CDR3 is TGTGCCAGCCGGGCAGGGGGCCACAATGAGCAGTTCTTC.

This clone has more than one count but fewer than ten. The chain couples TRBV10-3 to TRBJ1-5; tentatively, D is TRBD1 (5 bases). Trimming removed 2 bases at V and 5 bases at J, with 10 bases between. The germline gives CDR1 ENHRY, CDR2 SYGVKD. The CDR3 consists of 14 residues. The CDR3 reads CAISEGARHQPQHF. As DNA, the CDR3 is TGTGCCATCAGTGAGGGGGCGAGACATCAGCCCCAGCATTTT.